This T cell receptor (beta chain) appears in the sequencing data of a study of blood T cell repertoires in COVID-19. Study-wide background: Samples representing acute and convalescent COVID-19 were sourced from the United States, Italy and Spain. Sources were T cells, B-cell-depleted T cells, or PBMCs; the material itself was cDNA or gDNA.

Living in 24 US areas, the participants were between 18 and 89 years of age. Clinical history reported by participants formed the basis on which cohorts were assigned. The CDR3 length is 19 residues. Germline loops: CDR1 SGDLS, CDR2 YYNGEE. With 1 base removed from V and 6 bases from J, the gap between germline ends came to 26 bases. Method: immunoSEQ multiplex PCR; TCRdb's copy keeps in-frame clones and lacks some. The table has 270,000 or so clones, 80% to 85% seen once. Input material: PBMCs or T cells enriched from blood (not recorded which). The chain recombines TRBV9 with TRBJ1-5; a possible D gene is TRBD1 (6 bases). This TCR came from a man aged 45-65 years who had recovered from COVID-19. The CDR3 coding sequence is TGTGCCAGCAGCGTACGCACTAACTCTGACAGGCCTAAGGGTCAGCCCCAGCATTTT. It yields the protein CASSVRTNSDRPKGQPQHF. Supplemented by reference TRBV9 and TRBJ1-5, the full variable domain reads DSGVTQTPKHLITATGQRVTLRCSPRSGDLSVYWYQQSLDQGLQFLIQYYNGEERAKGNILERFSAQQFPDLHSELNLSSLELGDSALYFCASSVRTNSDRPKGQPQHFGDGTRLSIL.